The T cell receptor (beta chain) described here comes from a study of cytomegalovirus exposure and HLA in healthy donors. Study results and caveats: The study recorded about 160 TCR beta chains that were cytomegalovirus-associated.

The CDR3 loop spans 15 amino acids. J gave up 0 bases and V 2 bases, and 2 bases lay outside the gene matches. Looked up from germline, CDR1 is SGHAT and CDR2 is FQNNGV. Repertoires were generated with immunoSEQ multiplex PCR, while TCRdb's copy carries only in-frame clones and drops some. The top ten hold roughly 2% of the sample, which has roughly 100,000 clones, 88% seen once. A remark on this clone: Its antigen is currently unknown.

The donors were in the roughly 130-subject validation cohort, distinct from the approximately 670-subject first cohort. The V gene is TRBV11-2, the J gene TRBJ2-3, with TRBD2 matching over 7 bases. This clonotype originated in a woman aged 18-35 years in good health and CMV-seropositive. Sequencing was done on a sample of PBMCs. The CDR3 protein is CASSLRGSSTDTQYF. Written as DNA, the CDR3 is TGTGCCAGCAGCTTACGCGGGAGTAGCACAGATACGCAGTATTTT.